The 26 T cell receptor beta chains in this list originate from one sample, sequenced in a study of CD8+ T cells in alopecia areata. cDNA prepared by RNA extraction and subsequent reverse transcription served as the template for sequencing. Produced via immunoSEQ multiplex PCR; TCRdb's table is partial and in-frame only. The data hold 150,000 to 200,000 clones, with around three fifths observed a single time. Treatment here: oral pan-JAK inhibitor, 5-10 mg twice daily. The sequencing here drew on CD4+ T cells sorted from blood, taken at week 24, from a patient treated with tofacitinib. Every receptor here comes from a human donor with alopecia areata.

This sequence joins TRBV2 and TRBJ2-6; D ambiguous. Germline V gives CDR1 SNHLY, CDR2 FYNNEI. This CDR3 is 16 amino acids long. The V end lost 5 bases, the J end lost 0 bases, and 11 bases lay between the germline ends. This chain's CDR3 is CASSQSTGSGANVLTF. CDR3 sequence (DNA): TGTGCCAGCAGTCAGTCGACGGGCTCTGGGGCCAACGTCCTGACTTTC.

CDR3 DNA: TGTGCCAGCAGCTTGAGGGGGGGAGATCAGCCCCAGCATTTT. As protein: CASSLRGGDQPQHF. The chain uses TRBV5-6 and TRBJ1-5; TRBD1 is a possible D gene (6 bases). Per the germline V gene, CDR1 is SGHDT and CDR2 is YYEEEE. V was cut by 1 base and J by 5 bases, with 10 bases left in between. This CDR3 region has 14 residues.

This chain uses TRBV29-1 with TRBJ2-3; no definite D call. Trimming took off 3 bases at V and 2 bases at J, with 9 bases between the two ends. This CDR3 has 13 residues. Germline V gene sequence: CDR1 SQVTM, CDR2 ANQGSEA. Here the CDR3 DNA reads TGCAGCGTTGATGGCAGAAACACAGATACGCAGTATTTT. It encodes CSVDGRNTDTQYF.

The sample holds a few counts of this clone. The V call is TRBV10-3, the J call TRBJ2-1, with unresolved D. Germline V lookup: CDR1 ENHRY, CDR2 SYGVKD. V was cut by 10 bases and J by 5 bases, with 9 bases left in between. The CDR3 runs to 11 residues. CDR3 DNA: TGTGCCACCCAAGCCCACAATGAGCAGTTCTTC. It translates to CATQAHNEQFF.

The V call is TRBV7-2, the J call TRBJ2-2; a possible D gene is TRBD1 (5 bases). V gave up 2 bases and J gave up 8 bases, with 9 bases separating them. This CDR3 spans 13 amino acids. Germline CDR1 is SGHTA and CDR2 is FQGNSA. The CDR3 loop is CASSLKRQGELFF. The CDR3 bases are TGTGCCAGCAGCTTAAAGAGACAGGGGGAGCTGTTTTTT.

The chain joins TRBV29-1 to TRBJ1-2; no clear D gene. This CDR3 has 13 residues. Trimming cost V 2 bases and J 4 bases, with 11 bases left between them. Germline CDR1 reads SQVTM; CDR2 reads ANQGSEA. This chain's CDR3 is CSVEIPVSYGYTF. The CDR3 DNA sequence: TGCAGCGTTGAAATACCGGTTAGCTATGGCTACACCTTC.

Turning to this clone: Different DNA sequences within this sample yield the same CDR3. The rearrangement uses TRBV7-3 and TRBJ2-5; perhaps TRBD2 as D (5 bases). CDR3 length: 13 residues. The V and J ends lost 3 bases and 2 bases respectively, with 7 bases between them. Germline CDR1 reads SGHTA; CDR2 reads FQGTGA. CDR3: CASSFGVQETQYF. The CDR3 DNA follows: TGTGCCAGCAGCTTCGGGGTACAAGAGACCCAGTACTTC.

This clone was detected only a few times. This chain uses TRBV29-1 with TRBJ2-7, with a tentative D call TRBD1 (5 bases). Trimming pared 5 bases from V and 9 bases from J, leaving 14 bases between. The CDR3 is 11 residues long. CDR1 and CDR2 (germline): SQVTM, ANQGSEA. CDR3 region: CSVFMDNGQYF. Written as DNA, the CDR3 is TGCAGCGTTTTTATGGACAATGGGCAGTACTTC.

The chain links TRBV5-1 to TRBJ2-2, with 7 positions matching TRBD2. Germline values: CDR1 SGHRS, CDR2 YFSETQ. This CDR3 is built from 15 residues. The V gene end was trimmed by 3 bases and the J gene end by 7 bases; junction bases not matched to a gene: 9. The CDR3 DNA follows: TGCGCCAGCAGCTCTCGGACTAGTGGAGGCGGGGAGCTGTTTTTT. Translating it yields CASSSRTSGGGELFF.

V is TRBV30 and J is TRBJ2-5; D unclear. The CDR3 sequence is 13 residues long. Deletions cut 3 bases from V and 5 bases from J, with 13 bases between. CDR1 GTSNPN and CDR2 SVGIG come from the germline V gene (reference sequence). CDR3 DNA: TGTGCCTGGAGCGGAAGCAGTCGGGAGACCCAGTACTTC. Encoded protein: CAWSGSSRETQYF. Variable domain in full (rest from reference TRBV30 and TRBJ2-5): SQTIHQWPATLVQPVGSPLSLECTVEGTSNPNLYWYRQAAGRGLQLLFYSVGIGQISSEVPQNLSASRPQDRQFILSSKKLLLSDSGFYLCAWSGSSRETQYFGPGTRLLVL.

V gene TRBV5-1 combines with J gene TRBJ1-1; no definite D call. In germline, CDR1 is SGHRS, CDR2 YFSETQ. Trimming stripped 0 bases from V and 11 bases from J, with 14 bases between. The CDR3 has 13 amino acids. CDR3 sequence reads: CASSLAVNAEAFF. The CDR3 nucleotides are TGCGCCAGCAGCTTGGCCGTAAACGCGGAGGCTTTCTTT.

The J gene is TRBJ1-2, the V gene TRBV5-6, with 8 bases that match TRBD1. There are 15 residues in the CDR3. Germline CDR1 reads SGHDT; CDR2 reads YYEEEE. V was clipped by 4 bases and J by 8 bases; unmatched bases: 13. The CDR3 region is CASSVYDRGTSGYTF. In DNA form, the CDR3 reads TGTGCCAGCAGCGTCTACGACAGGGGAACGTCGGGCTACACCTTC. The complete variable domain, with remaining parts taken from reference TRBV5-6 and TRBJ1-2, reads DAGVTQSPTHLIKTRGQQVTLRCSPKSGHDTVSWYQQALGQGPQFIFQYYEEEERQRGNFPDRFSGHQFPNYSSELNVNALLLGDSALYLCASSVYDRGTSGYTFGSGTRLTVV.

The chain recombines TRBV10-3 with TRBJ2-1; 8 bases fit TRBD1. The CDR3 extends over 14 amino acids. Germline V gene lookup returns CDR1 ENHRY and CDR2 SYGVKD. Losses at the gene ends were 6 bases for V and 8 bases for J; bases not matched to a gene: 9. The CDR3 here is CAISPGQGGDEQFF. The CDR3 DNA reads as TGTGCCATCAGCCCCGGACAGGGTGGAGATGAGCAGTTCTTC.

This clone occurred once. The V gene is TRBV30, the J gene TRBJ1-1; 9 nucleotides agree with TRBD1. V trimming: 3 bases; J trimming: 0 bases; junction bases outside the gene matches: 14. The germline V gene has CDR1 GTSNPN and CDR2 SVGIG (reference sequence). The CDR3 runs 18 residues. CDR3 nucleotides: TGTGCCTGGAGACTACGGGGACAGGGATTAGGCATGAACACTGAAGCTTTCTTT. It is translated as CAWRLRGQGLGMNTEAFF.

The chain combines TRBV7-6 with TRBJ2-1; D possibly corresponds to TRBD1 (6 bases). Trimming took 5 bases from V and 5 from J, leaving 16 bases between them. Germline CDR1 SGHVS, CDR2 FNYEAQ. This CDR3 spans 15 amino acids. The CDR3 spells CASSNRVAWNNEQFF. The CDR3 nucleotides read TGTGCCAGCAGCAACAGGGTAGCATGGAACAATGAGCAGTTCTTC. The whole variable domain, remainder taken from reference TRBV7-6 and TRBJ2-1, is GAGVSQSPRYKVTKRGQDVALRCDPISGHVSLYWYRQALGQGPEFLTYFNYEAQQDKSGLPNDRFSAERPEGSISTLTIQRTEQRDSAMYRCASSNRVAWNNEQFFGPGTRLTVL.

The genes are TRBV7-3 and TRBJ2-3; possibly TRBD1 for D (6 bases). Per germline, CDR1 SGHTA and CDR2 FQGTGA. Trimming stripped 3 bases from V and 4 bases from J, with 20 bases between. This CDR3 contains 17 residues. CDR3 residues: CASSLLGRGLMADTQYF. The CDR3 nucleotides read TGTGCCAGCAGCTTGCTGGGTAGGGGGTTGATGGCAGATACGCAGTATTTT.

This chain connects TRBV29-1 to TRBJ1-4; D is undetermined. The ends were cut back, 4 bases at V and 5 bases at J, with 11 bases in the middle. The CDR3 has 13 amino acids. Germline loops: CDR1 SQVTM, CDR2 ANQGSEA. The CDR3 protein is CSVVPGSNEKLFF. In DNA, the CDR3 is TGCAGCGTTGTCCCGGGCTCGAATGAAAAACTGTTTTTT.

Points on this clone: This specimen includes other DNA sequences encoding the same CDR3. V usage is TRBV2 and J usage is TRBJ2-7; tentatively, D is TRBD2 (6 bases). Trimming pared 8 bases from V and 0 bases from J, leaving 8 bases between. Germline V CDR1 and CDR2: SNHLY, FYNNEI. The CDR3 spans 12 residues. CDR3 sequence reads: CASLGGSYEQYF. The CDR3, as DNA: TGTGCCAGCCTGGGGGGCTCCTACGAGCAGTACTTC.

About this clone itself: At one end, the junction sequence differs from germline, possibly due to a read error. The chain couples TRBV30 to TRBJ2-3, with 11 bases fitting TRBD2. Germline V gene sequence: CDR1 GTSNPN, CDR2 SVGIG (reference sequence). This CDR3 comprises 16 residues. The CDR3 sequence: CAWSGPGLAAKYERNF. The CDR3 region has the DNA TGTGCCTGGAGCGGACCGGGACTAGCGGCGAAATACGAGCGGAATTTT.

This chain connects TRBV19 to TRBJ1-1; D possibly corresponds to TRBD1 (5 bases). The V end lost 5 bases, the J end lost 1 base, and 17 bases lay between the germline ends. CDR3 size: 16 residues. Germline loops: CDR1 LNHDA, CDR2 SQIVND (reference sequence). CDR3 loop: CASSVLRGQANTEAFF. CDR3 DNA sequence: TGTGCCAGTAGTGTCCTACGGGGCCAGGCGAACACTGAAGCTTTCTTT.

Note on this clone: At the DNA level, this CDR3 is encoded by other sequences in the same sample as well. The gene calls are TRBV7-2 and TRBJ1-5, with 7 bases aligning to TRBD1. Germline-derived CDR1 and CDR2 are SGHTA and FQGNSA. This CDR3 spans 13 amino acids. Germline trimming cut 3 bases from V and 6 bases from J; bases unmatched to any gene: 2. CDR3 nucleotide sequence: TGTGCCAGCAGCTTCAGGGGGGGTCAGCCCCAGCATTTT. Its protein product is CASSFRGGQPQHF.

The chain couples TRBV7-2 to TRBJ2-1, with 8 nucleotides matching TRBD2. Germline V lookup: CDR1 SGHTA, CDR2 FQGNSA. Trimming at V came to 1 base and at J to 4 bases, leaving 3 bases not matched to a gene. The CDR3 totals 15 residues. CDR3 nucleotides: TGTGCCAGCAGCTTAGAGCGGGGGCAATACAATGAGCAGTTCTTC. Translated, it gives CASSLERGQYNEQFF.

This sequence joins TRBV11-2 and TRBJ2-3; D not certain. Germline loops: CDR1 SGHAT, CDR2 FQNNGV. The V end lost 5 bases, the J end lost 11 bases, and 17 bases lay between the germline ends. This CDR3 region has 13 residues. The CDR3 DNA reads as TGTGCCAGCAGCCTACTTGACAAAACGGAGCAGTATTTT. It codes for CASSLLDKTEQYF.

The rearrangement uses TRBV5-1 and TRBJ2-1; D is unresolved. The germline V gene encodes CDR1 SGHRS and CDR2 YFSETQ. The V end was cut by 2 bases, the J end by 4 bases, with 10 bases between. This CDR3 spans 14 amino acids. CDR3 amino acids: CASSLTEFYNEQFF. The CDR3, as DNA: TGCGCCAGCAGCTTAACGGAGTTTTACAATGAGCAGTTCTTC.

This clone has more than one count but fewer than ten. This rearrangement joins TRBV30 to TRBJ1-2; the D is unclear. The germline CDR1 and CDR2 sequences are GTSNPN and SVGIG (reference sequence). V lost 0 bases and J 3 bases, leaving 14 bases between the germline ends. There are 15 residues in the CDR3. The CDR3 DNA reads TGTGCCTGGAGTGTGGGCGCAGGAGACTACTATGGCTACACCTTC. Translated, it gives CAWSVGAGDYYGYTF.

This chain connects TRBV19 to TRBJ2-5; D is unclear. V gave up 1 base and J gave up 5 bases, with 5 bases separating them. The CDR3 covers 12 residues. The germline gives CDR1 LNHDA, CDR2 SQIVND (reference sequence). The CDR3 loop is CASSIGSETQYF. The CDR3 bases are TGTGCCAGTAGTATAGGATCGGAGACCCAGTACTTC.